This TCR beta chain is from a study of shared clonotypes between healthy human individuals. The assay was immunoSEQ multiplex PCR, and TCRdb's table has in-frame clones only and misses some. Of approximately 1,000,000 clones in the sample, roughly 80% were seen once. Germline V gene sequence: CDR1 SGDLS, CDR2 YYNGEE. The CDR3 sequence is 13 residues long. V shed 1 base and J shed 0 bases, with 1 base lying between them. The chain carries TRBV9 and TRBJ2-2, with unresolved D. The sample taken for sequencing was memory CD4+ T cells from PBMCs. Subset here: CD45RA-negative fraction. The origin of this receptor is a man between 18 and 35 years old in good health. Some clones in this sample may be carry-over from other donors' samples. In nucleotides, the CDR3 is TGTGCCAGCAGCGTACCGAACACCGGGGAGCTGTTTTTT. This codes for CASSVPNTGELFF.